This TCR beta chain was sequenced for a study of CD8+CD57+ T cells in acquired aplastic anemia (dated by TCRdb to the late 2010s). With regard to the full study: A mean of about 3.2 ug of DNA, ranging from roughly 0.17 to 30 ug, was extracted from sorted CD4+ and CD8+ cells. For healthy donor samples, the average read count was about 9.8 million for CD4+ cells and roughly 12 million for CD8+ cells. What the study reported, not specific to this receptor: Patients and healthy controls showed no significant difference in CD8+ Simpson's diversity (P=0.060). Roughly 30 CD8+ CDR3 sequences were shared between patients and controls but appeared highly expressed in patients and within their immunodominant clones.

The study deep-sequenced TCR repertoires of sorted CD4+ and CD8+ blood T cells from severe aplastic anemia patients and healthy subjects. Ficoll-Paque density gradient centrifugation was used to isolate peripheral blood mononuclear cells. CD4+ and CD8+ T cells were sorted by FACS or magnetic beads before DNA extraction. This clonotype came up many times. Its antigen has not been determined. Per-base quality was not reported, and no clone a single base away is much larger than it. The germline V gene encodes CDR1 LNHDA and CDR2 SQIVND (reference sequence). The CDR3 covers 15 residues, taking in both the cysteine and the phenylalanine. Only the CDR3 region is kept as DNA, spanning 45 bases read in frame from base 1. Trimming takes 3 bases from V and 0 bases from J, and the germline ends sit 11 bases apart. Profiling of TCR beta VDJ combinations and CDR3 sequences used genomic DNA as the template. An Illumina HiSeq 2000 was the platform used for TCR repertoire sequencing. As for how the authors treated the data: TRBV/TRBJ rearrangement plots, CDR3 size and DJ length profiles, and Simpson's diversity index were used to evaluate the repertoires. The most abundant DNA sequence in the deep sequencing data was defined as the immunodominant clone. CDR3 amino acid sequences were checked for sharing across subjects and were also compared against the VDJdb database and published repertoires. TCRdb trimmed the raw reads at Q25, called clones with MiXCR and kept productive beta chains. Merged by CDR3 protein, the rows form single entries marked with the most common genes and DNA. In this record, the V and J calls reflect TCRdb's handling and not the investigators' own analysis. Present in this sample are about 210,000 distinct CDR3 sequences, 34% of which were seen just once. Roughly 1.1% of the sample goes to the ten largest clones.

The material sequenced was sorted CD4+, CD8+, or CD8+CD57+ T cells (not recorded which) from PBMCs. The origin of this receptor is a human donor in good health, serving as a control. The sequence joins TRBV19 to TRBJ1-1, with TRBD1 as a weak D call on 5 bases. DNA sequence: TGTGCCAGTAGTATTTTCCAGGGCATGAACACTGAAGCTTTCTTT. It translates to CASSIFQGMNTEAFF.